These 3 T cell receptor beta chains came from one sample sequenced in a study of T-cell memory formation after mild COVID-19. In TCRdb, the 5' RACE reads were re-called with MiXCR into one record per CDR3 protein. The sample holds roughly 250,000 distinct CDR3 sequences, over 15% seen once. Sequencing input: PBMCs or a T cell subset sorted from them (not recorded which). These receptors all come from a man younger than 30 who had mild COVID-19 (a few samples of this study predate the infection). Cell type and time point are not known.

The gene calls are TRBV20-1 and TRBJ1-5; a possible D gene is TRBD1 (5 bases). This CDR3 contains 13 residues. V was trimmed by 5 bases and J by 5 bases, leaving 13 bases between them. From germline, CDR1 is DFQATT and CDR2 SNEGSKA (reference sequence). CDR3 DNA: TGCAGTGCTCGAACGGCGGGGGATCAGCCCCAGCATTTT. The encoded protein is CSARTAGDQPQHF.

The chain links TRBV19 to TRBJ1-1; no clear D. Germline values: CDR1 LNHDA, CDR2 SQIVND (reference sequence). The CDR3 consists of 13 residues. Trimming stripped 5 bases from V and 0 bases from J, with 7 bases between. The CDR3 loop is CASSLPMNTEAFF. As DNA, the CDR3 is TGTGCCAGTAGTCTCCCCATGAACACTGAAGCTTTCTTT.

The genes are TRBV20-1 and TRBJ2-3; 9 bases map to TRBD2. The CDR3 runs 16 residues. Germline lookup yields CDR1 DFQATT and CDR2 SNEGSKA (reference sequence). CDR3 region: CRPDSSRGGLGDTQYF. The DNA for the CDR3 is TGCAGGCCCGACTCCTCGCGGGGGGGCCTCGGAGATACGCAGTATTTT.